What follows are 10 T cell receptor beta chains derived from one specimen sequenced in a study of vaccination effects on CD4 cells after COVID-19. Measured with immunoSEQ multiplex PCR; TCRdb has only the in-frame clones, and not every one. The sample consists of about 59,000 clones, roughly 78% of them appearing once. Antigen-specific CD4+ T cells expanded by the ViraFEST assay with viral peptide pools were then sequenced. On day 10 of culture, CD4+ T cells were separated out. As their vaccination, participants received two doses of either BNT162b2 or mRNA-1273. These TCRs are of unknown antigen specificity. The sample in question was CD4+ T cells from PBMCs cultured with HCoV-OC43 spike peptides, obtained after COVID-19 vaccination. Subset specified: HCoV-OC43 spike overlapping peptide pool stimulation. These receptors were obtained from a human donor who received a COVID-19 vaccine.

The chain is built from TRBV6-2 or TRBV6-3 and TRBJ2-7; 11 nucleotides match TRBD2. V lost 6 bases to trimming and J lost 5 bases; unmatched junction nucleotides: 6. The CDR3 totals 14 residues. Germline V gene data show CDR1 as MNHEY and CDR2 as SVGEGT. CDR3 amino acids: CASSRLLAGDEQYV. The CDR3 DNA sequence: TGTGCCAGCAGCCGGCTACTAGCGGGGGACGAGCAGTACGTC.

This clone showed up just once. The V gene is TRBV4-3, the J gene TRBJ2-6; perhaps D is TRBD1 or TRBD2 (6 bases each). Germline V lookup: CDR1 LGHNA, CDR2 YSLEER. The CDR3 extends over 18 amino acids. Trimming stripped 4 bases from V and 0 bases from J, with 16 bases between. In DNA form, the CDR3 reads TGCGCCAGCAGCCGGGGGGCCGTAGGGAGCTCTGGGGCCAACGTCCTGACTTTC. Translated, it gives CASSRGAVGSSGANVLTF.

In this sample, this clone turned up once. The chain combines TRBV5-1 with TRBJ2-7, with 9 bases aligning to TRBD1. Germline assignment: CDR1 SGHRS and CDR2 YFSETQ. V lost 8 bases, J lost 5 bases, and 8 bases stayed unmatched. The CDR3 runs to 13 residues. DNA of the CDR3: TGCGCCAGACTGACAGGGGGAAGGGACGAGCAGTACGTC. Its protein product is CARLTGGRDEQYV.

The rearrangement uses TRBV6-6 and TRBJ1-5, with D possibly TRBD1 on 5 matching bases. Trimming left V 2 bases short and J 7 bases short, with 18 bases between. Germline V lookup: CDR1 MNHNY, CDR2 SVGAGI (reference sequence). This CDR3 spans 16 amino acids. The DNA of the CDR3 is TGTGCCAGCAGTTACCAATGGGGTGATCGGGGGCAGCCCCAGCATTTT. It codes for CASSYQWGDRGQPQHF.

The chain is built from TRBV9 and TRBJ2-1; D is uncertain. Between the trimmed V and J ends, which lost 4 bases and 7 bases, there was a span of 12 bases. The CDR3 covers 13 residues. Germline CDR1 and CDR2: SGDLS and YYNGEE. CDR3 loop: CASSFTPPNEQFF. The CDR3 nucleotides are TGTGCCAGCAGCTTTACACCCCCAAATGAGCAGTTCTTC.

The V call is TRBV10-3, the J call TRBJ2-5; D possibly matches TRBD1 or TRBD2 (5 bases each). In germline, CDR1 is ENHRY, CDR2 SYGVKD. The CDR3 has 15 residues. Between the trimmed V and J ends, which lost 2 bases and 2 bases, there was a span of 12 bases. CDR3 in amino acids: CAISEPVGVQETQYF. Here the CDR3 DNA reads TGTGCCATCAGTGAGCCGGTGGGGGTTCAAGAGACCCAGTACTTC.

This clone was picked up a small number of times. This chain uses TRBV2 with TRBJ2-5; no definite D call. V was pared by 4 bases and J by 12 bases, with 12 bases between. From germline, CDR1 is SNHLY and CDR2 FYNNEI. The CDR3 spans 11 residues. DNA for the CDR3: TGTGCCAGCAGTGTGAGTGGCGGAGAGTACTTC. Encoded protein: CASSVSGGEYF.

The chain uses TRBV4-3 and TRBJ1-2, with TRBD1 matching 8 bases. J was trimmed by 3 bases and V by 1 base; bases with no gene match: 4. The CDR3 runs to 15 residues. The germline CDR1 and CDR2 sequences are LGHNA and YSLEER. CDR3 DNA: TGCGCCAGCAGCCAAGTGACAGGGGCCGACTATGGCTACACCTTC. This translates into CASSQVTGADYGYTF.

The chain links TRBV6-1 to TRBJ2-5, with TRBD1 matching 7 bases. The CDR3 is made up of 16 amino acids. CDR1 and CDR2 from the germline V gene are MNHNS and SASEGT. J was trimmed by 5 bases and V by 1 base; bases with no gene match: 10. CDR3 sequence (DNA): TGTGCCAGCAGTGAAGGGAGAAGGGGGCGACGGGAGACCCAGTACTTC. This gives the protein CASSEGRRGRRETQYF.

The chain has TRBV3-1 (or the pseudogene TRBV3-2) and TRBJ1-2, with D maybe TRBD1 (5 bases). Germline loops: CDR1 LGHDT, CDR2 YNNKEL (reference sequence). The CDR3 is made up of 13 amino acids. Trimming shortened V by 1 base and J by 7 bases, and 10 bases separated the two germline ends. The CDR3: CASSQVGTGGYTF. The CDR3 nucleotides are TGTGCCAGCAGCCAAGTTGGGACGGGTGGCTACACCTTC.